This T cell receptor beta chain was obtained from a study of blood T cells in healthy people across ages. Between the trimmed V and J ends, which lost 4 bases and 5 bases, there was a span of 15 bases. The CDR3 totals 15 residues. Germline lookup yields CDR1 MNHEY and CDR2 SMNVEV (reference sequence). This clonotype was seen only a few times. A J-beta primer mix and a sample-barcoded 5' primer were used in a second PCR of about 6 to 12 cycles. All cDNA molecules were each tagged by a template-switch adaptor with 12 random nucleotides. TCRdb reanalysed the 5' RACE reads using MiXCR and keeps one entry per CDR3 protein. The sample carries 780,000 or so distinct CDR3 sequences, 20% to 30% recorded once. These data are also associated with another study on T cells of mothers and their children.

The chain is built from TRBV27 and TRBJ2-1; either TRBD1 or TRBD2 may fit D (5 bases each). This receptor was obtained from a boy younger than 18 in good health. The material sequenced was blood. For the CDR3, the DNA is TGTGCCAGCAGTTCCGGGACCCTCCCCCACAATGAGCAGTTCTTC. Amino acid sequence: CASSSGTLPHNEQFF.